The T cell receptor beta chain described here comes from a study of OX40 agonist ivuxolimab in advanced cancers. Study at large: Participants, roughly 81% male, averaged roughly 59 years of age, ranging from roughly 23 to 90. Findings and limits, study-wide: No antigen was identified for the clonally expanded peripheral T cells.

Germline V gives CDR1 MNHEY, CDR2 SVGAGI. The CDR3 length is 16 residues. Unmatched junction bases numbered 7, after V lost 2 bases and J lost 5 bases. Details on this clone: Its antigen is not known.

TCRdb's table, derived via immunoSEQ multiplex PCR, lists solely in-frame clones and lacks some. Among approximately 80,000 clones listed, approximately 85% were seen once. This specimen was CD4+ or CD8+ T cells sorted from blood, taken in a trial of the OX40 agonist ivuxolimab. This chain links TRBV6-5 with TRBJ1-2, with 11 bases fitting TRBD1. The TCR comes from an adult with an advanced solid tumor such as melanoma, head and neck, liver or kidney cancer. CDR3 bases: TGTGCCAGCAGTTACCTTGGTGGGACAGGGGGGTATGGCTACACCTTC. Translated: CASSYLGGTGGYGYTF.